One and the same sample provided the 30 T cell receptor beta chains below, sequenced in a study of blood T cell repertoires in COVID-19 (TCRdb year 2020). The protocol used for the library was the immunoSEQ multiplex PCR assay. In TCRdb, the immuneACCESS table is reduced to in-frame sequences with V and J assigned. These tables do not hold every clone; where another copy was compared, an unresolved V gene accounts for under half, and the others remain unexplained. The sample includes 200,000 to 300,000 clones, with roughly 80% observed a single time. The ten largest clones capture roughly 8% of the sample. The source material was peripheral blood. Every receptor here comes from a woman aged 80 or older with COVID-19, enrolled during active disease.

On this clone itself: This CDR3 is also generated by other DNA sequences in the sample. The genes are TRBV6-2 or TRBV6-3 and TRBJ2-1; 8 nucleotides line up with TRBD1. The CDR3 totals 14 residues. Germline-derived CDR1 and CDR2 are MNHEY and SVGEGT. Losses at the gene ends were 5 bases for V and 1 base for J; bases not matched to a gene: 1. CDR3 in DNA: TGTGCCAGCAGTCGACAGGGGTCCTACAATGAGCAGTTCTTC. Its translation is CASSRQGSYNEQFF.

The genes are TRBV6-4 and TRBJ2-3, with a weak D call TRBD1 (6 bases). The CDR3 loop spans 15 amino acids. V dropped 3 bases and J dropped 2 bases, with 12 bases sitting between them. The germline V gene encodes CDR1 MRHNA and CDR2 SNTAGT. The DNA of the CDR3 is TGTGCCAGCAGTGAAGGACAGCATTACACAGATACGCAGTATTTT. It is translated as CASSEGQHYTDTQYF.

This chain links TRBV28 with TRBJ1-1, with no clear D. This CDR3 has 14 amino acids. V gave up 2 bases and J gave up 2 bases, with 9 bases separating them. Germline CDR1 reads MDHEN; CDR2 reads SYDVKM. CDR3 bases: TGTGCCAGCAGTTTAGTCGTCTACAACACTGAAGCTTTCTTT. Its translation: CASSLVVYNTEAFF.

V usage is TRBV7-3 and J usage is TRBJ1-6; a possible D gene is TRBD1 (5 bases). Trimming pared 5 bases from V and 7 bases from J, leaving 6 bases between. Germline CDR1 is SGHTA and CDR2 is FQGTGA. The CDR3 spans 12 residues. Here the CDR3 DNA reads TGTGCCAGCAGCCAGGGAAATTCACCCCTCCACTTT. It yields the protein CASSQGNSPLHF. Complete variable domain (other parts from reference TRBV7-3 and TRBJ1-6): GAGVSQTPSNKVTEKGKYVELRCDPISGHTALYWYRQSLGQGPEFLIYFQGTGAADDSGLPNDRFFAVRPEGSVSTLKIQRTERGDSAVYLCASSQGNSPLHFGNGTRLTVT.

The chain links TRBV7-9 to TRBJ1-5, with a weak D call TRBD1 (5 bases). The CDR3 is 17 amino acids. The germline gives CDR1 SEHNR, CDR2 FQNEAQ (reference sequence). V was pared by 4 bases and J by 4 bases, with 20 bases between. The CDR3 nucleotides read TGTGCCAGCAGCTCGGGAGGGACCTTTGAAGTTAATCAGCCCCAGCATTTT. Translating gives CASSSGGTFEVNQPQHF.

The chain joins TRBV27 to TRBJ2-1; the match to TRBD2 covers 12 bases. Germline lookup yields CDR1 MNHEY and CDR2 SMNVEV (reference sequence). J was trimmed by 7 bases and V by 3 bases; bases with no gene match: 10. The CDR3 consists of 17 residues. The CDR3 protein is CASSLGASGRAGNEQFF. CDR3 DNA: TGTGCCAGCAGTTTGGGGGCTAGCGGGAGGGCCGGGAATGAGCAGTTCTTC.

CDR3 sequence: CASSLSGAGELFF. The CDR3 nucleotides are TGTGCCAGCAGCCTTTCAGGCGCCGGGGAGCTGTTTTTT. J is TRBJ2-2 and V is TRBV11-1, with D hard to call. The CDR3 is made up of 13 amino acids. Germline assignment: CDR1 SGHAT and CDR2 FQDESV (reference sequence). V lost 5 bases, J lost 6 bases, and 10 bases lay in between. The full variable domain, completed using reference TRBV11-1 and TRBJ2-2, is EAEVAQSPRYKITEKSQAVAFWCDPISGHATLYWYRQILGQGPELLVQFQDESVVDDSQLPKDRFSAERLKGVDSTLKIQPAELGDSAMYLCASSLSGAGELFFGEGSRLTVL.

This clone was seen only a few times. The V call is TRBV15, the J call TRBJ1-2; the D is unclear. The V gene's germline CDR1 is LNHNV and CDR2 YYDKDF (reference sequence). The CDR3 runs to 16 residues. Trimming left V 0 bases short and J 2 bases short, with 13 bases between. The CDR3, as DNA: TGTGCCACCAGCAGAGATCGAGGTTGGGTCAACTATGGCTACACCTTC. It yields the protein CATSRDRGWVNYGYTF.

This clone was counted between two and nine times. The chain is built from TRBV30 and TRBJ1-1, with a weak D call TRBD1 (5 bases). The CDR3 runs 13 residues. Trimming left V 1 base short and J 11 bases short, with 17 bases between. The germline gives CDR1 GTSNPN, CDR2 SVGIG (reference sequence). Here the CDR3 reads CAWSGGLSVGAFF. DNA of the CDR3: TGTGCCTGGAGTGGGGGACTTTCCGTGGGGGCTTTCTTT.

This chain links TRBV2 with TRBJ2-7; D perhaps matches TRBD1 (6 bases). The CDR3 length is 12 residues. Germline V lookup: CDR1 SNHLY, CDR2 FYNNEI. Trimming left V 4 bases short and J 8 bases short, with 12 bases between. The CDR3 is CASSVAGVQQYF. In nucleotides, the CDR3 is TGTGCCAGCAGTGTAGCAGGGGTCCAGCAGTACTTC.

CDR3 sequence reads: CASSPNVASGNTIYF. CDR3 DNA: TGCGCCAGCAGCCCGAACGTAGCCTCTGGAAACACCATATATTTT. The V call is TRBV5-1, the J call TRBJ1-3; D not resolved. V was clipped by 4 bases and J by 0 bases, with 11 bases between them. CDR3 length: 15 amino acids. CDR1 is SGHRS, CDR2 YFSETQ, per germline. Looking up the rest from reference TRBV5-1 and TRBJ1-3 gives the full variable domain: KAGVTQTPRYLIKTRGQQVTLSCSPISGHRSVSWYQQTPGQGLQFLFEYFSETQRNKGNFPGRFSGRQFSNSRSEMNVSTLELGDSALYLCASSPNVASGNTIYFGEGSWLTVV.

The chain has TRBV25-1 and TRBJ2-4; 11 bases align to TRBD1. There are 15 residues in the CDR3. V dropped 8 bases and J dropped 1; count of bases not matched to a gene: 4. Germline V gene data show CDR1 as MGHDK and CDR2 as SYGVNS. CDR3 residues: CASGDRGGAKNIQYF. CDR3 nucleotide sequence: TGTGCCAGCGGGGACAGGGGGGGTGCCAAAAACATTCAGTACTTC.

V gene TRBV20-1 combines with J gene TRBJ2-1; perhaps TRBD2 as D (5 bases). This CDR3 comprises 11 residues. V lost 6 bases to trimming and J lost 6 bases, with 9 bases between them. Per the germline V gene, CDR1 is DFQATT and CDR2 is SNEGSKA (reference sequence). CDR3 amino acids: CSAGRGNEQFF. The CDR3 nucleotides are TGCAGTGCCGGTCGGGGCAATGAGCAGTTCTTC.

This clone was seen more than once but under ten times. The chain joins TRBV7-9 to TRBJ2-1; possibly TRBD2 for D (6 bases). V was pared by 5 bases and J by 9 bases, with 20 bases between. Germline CDR1 SEHNR, CDR2 FQNEAQ (reference sequence). The CDR3 runs 15 residues. CDR3 DNA: TGTGCCAGCAGCCTTGGCGGGGAGCAGGTCGGTGAGCAGTTCTTC. The encoded protein is CASSLGGEQVGEQFF.

The chain recombines TRBV24-1 with TRBJ1-3; possible D gene TRBD1, 5 bases. Germline lookup yields CDR1 KGHDR and CDR2 SFDVKD. CDR3 length: 13 amino acids. Trimming stripped 12 bases from V and 0 bases from J, with 11 bases between. The CDR3 region is CAVQGFSGNTIYF. In DNA, the CDR3 is TGTGCCGTTCAGGGTTTCTCTGGAAACACCATATATTTT.

The chain combines TRBV11-2 with TRBJ1-6; tentatively, D is TRBD1 (5 bases). V lost 5 bases and J lost 5, with 13 bases in between. The CDR3 extends over 15 amino acids. Looked up from germline, CDR1 is SGHAT and CDR2 is FQNNGV. The chain's CDR3 is CASSTSGRDNSPLHF. The CDR3 DNA is TGTGCCAGCAGCACCTCAGGGAGGGATAATTCACCCCTCCACTTT.

The chain uses TRBV10-3 and TRBJ2-3, with 14 bases matching TRBD2. The V gene end was trimmed by 9 bases and the J gene end by 0 bases; junction bases not matched to a gene: 2. The CDR3 runs to 15 residues. Germline V gene data show CDR1 as ENHRY and CDR2 as SYGVKD. The CDR3 loop reads CAIGLAGGSTDTQYF. CDR3 DNA sequence: TGTGCCATAGGACTAGCGGGAGGTAGCACAGATACGCAGTATTTT.

The chain uses TRBV18 and TRBJ1-6, with 9 bases matching TRBD1. J gave up 10 bases and V 3 bases, and 7 bases lay outside the gene matches. This CDR3 spans 15 amino acids. Germline V lookup: CDR1 KGHSH, CDR2 LQKENI. The chain's CDR3 is CASSPSPGQGSPLHF. CDR3 sequence (DNA): TGTGCCAGCTCACCTTCTCCGGGACAGGGCTCACCCCTCCACTTT.

The chain uses TRBV4-1 and TRBJ1-2; 7 bases fit TRBD1. Germline assignment: CDR1 MGHRA and CDR2 YSYEKL. This CDR3 has 15 residues. Trimming cost V 4 bases and J 2 bases; bases outside gene matches: 7. The CDR3 DNA follows: TGCGCCAGCAGCCCGCGACAGGGTATCAACTATGGCTACACCTTC. Its protein product is CASSPRQGINYGYTF.

The V call is TRBV2, the J call TRBJ2-5; 7 nucleotides agree with TRBD2. The ends lost 4 bases at V and 13 bases at J; junction bases unmatched: 9. Germline V CDR1 and CDR2: SNHLY, FYNNEI. This CDR3 is built from 12 residues. The CDR3 here is CASSGGGRVAYF. CDR3 bases: TGTGCCAGCAGTGGAGGAGGGAGGGTGGCGTACTTC.

The chain has TRBV29-1 and TRBJ2-3, with 8 bases matching TRBD1. Germline V lookup: CDR1 SQVTM, CDR2 ANQGSEA. The V segment lost 5 bases and the J segment 6 bases; nucleotides outside the gene matches: 4. The CDR3 consists of 12 residues. The CDR3 region has the DNA TGCAGCGTTAGGCAGGGGGCCGATACGCAGTATTTT. Translation gives CSVRQGADTQYF.

The chain couples TRBV5-5 to TRBJ2-5; 12 nucleotides align to TRBD2. From germline, CDR1 is SGHKS and CDR2 YYEKEE (reference sequence). The CDR3 has 15 amino acids. The junction had 6 bases not matched to a gene; V was cut back by 5 bases and J by 4 bases. The CDR3: CASRTSGRGLETQYF. CDR3 DNA sequence: TGTGCCAGCAGGACTAGCGGGAGAGGGCTAGAGACCCAGTACTTC.

This clone was counted only a few times. CDR3 sequence reads: CASSQGDSFLPNYGYTF. DNA for the CDR3: TGTGCCAGCAGCCAAGGGGACAGCTTTCTCCCTAACTATGGCTACACCTTC. The genes are TRBV3-1 (or the pseudogene TRBV3-2) and TRBJ1-2, with 7 positions matching TRBD1. Germline-derived CDR1 and CDR2 are LGHDT and YNNKEL (reference sequence). The CDR3 loop spans 17 amino acids. Trimming removed 1 base from V and 0 bases from J; junction bases left unmatched: 8.

The rearrangement joins TRBV2 to TRBJ2-7; 8 bases agree with TRBD1. The CDR3 has 18 amino acids. J gave up 5 bases and V 6 bases, and 21 bases lay outside the gene matches. Germline V gene data show CDR1 as SNHLY and CDR2 as FYNNEI. CDR3 nucleotides: TGTGCCAGCAGGATCGATATTAGACTCAGGGGGCGCTTCGACGAGCAGTACTTC. It specifies CASRIDIRLRGRFDEQYF.

The J gene is TRBJ1-2, the V gene TRBV19; D is undetermined. The germline V and J ends were trimmed by 7 bases and 8 bases, with 17 bases remaining between them. This CDR3 contains 13 residues. CDR1 is LNHDA and CDR2 is SQIVND in the germline V gene (reference sequence). The CDR3 reads CASTFRGFGGYTF. In DNA form, the CDR3 reads TGTGCCAGTACTTTTAGAGGGTTTGGAGGCTACACCTTC.

The chain uses TRBV4-2 and TRBJ2-2; 8 nucleotides line up with TRBD2. J gave up 7 bases and V 0 bases, and 7 bases lay outside the gene matches. In germline, CDR1 is LGHNA, CDR2 YNFKEQ. CDR3 size: 16 residues. The CDR3 bases are TGTGCCAGCAGCCAAGATCCCGGGGGGGCCGGCGGGGAGCTGTTTTTT. Protein: CASSQDPGGAGGELFF.

J is TRBJ1-2 and V is TRBV2, with 7 nucleotides matching TRBD1. Trimming cost V 10 bases and J 5 bases; bases outside gene matches: 16. From germline, CDR1 is SNHLY and CDR2 FYNNEI. This CDR3 comprises 15 residues. The CDR3 sequence: CAIPGTAQGSYGYTF. CDR3 bases: TGTGCCATTCCCGGGACAGCGCAAGGCTCGTATGGCTACACCTTC.

The table lists this clone with a count of one. This rearrangement joins TRBV28 to TRBJ2-5; tentative D call: TRBD2 (6 bases). V was shortened by 6 bases and J by 5 bases, with 19 bases between the two germline ends. Germline-derived CDR1 and CDR2 are MDHEN and SYDVKM. The CDR3 runs 15 residues. Written as DNA, the CDR3 is TGTGCCAGCAGCCCTCGGGGGAGCAAAACGGAGACCCAGTACTTC. It is translated as CASSPRGSKTETQYF.

As DNA, the CDR3 is TGTGCCATCAGTGAGACAGGAAACACCATATATTTT. It translates to CAISETGNTIYF. This chain links TRBV10-3 with TRBJ1-3; D is ambiguous. V was shortened by 2 bases and J by 4 bases, with 3 bases between the two germline ends. CDR1 is ENHRY, CDR2 SYGVKD, per germline. This CDR3 is built from 12 residues.

This rearrangement joins TRBV28 to TRBJ1-5, with 11 nucleotides matching TRBD1. The CDR3 length is 15 residues. J gave up 7 bases and V 6 bases, and 8 bases lay outside the gene matches. CDR1 and CDR2 from the germline V gene are MDHEN and SYDVKM. The CDR3 nucleotides are TGTGCCAGCAGCTTCCACCGGGACAGGGGGCAGCCCCAGCATTTT. Residues: CASSFHRDRGQPQHF.